Listed here are 23 T cell receptor beta chains from one sample, sequenced in a study of shared clonotypes between healthy human individuals. The method was immunoSEQ multiplex PCR; TCRdb's version includes in-frame clones alone and lacks a portion of them. The sample lists a few million clones, roughly nine tenths occurring once. The sample was naive CD4+ T cells sorted from blood. Subset here: CD45RA+ positively selected. The receptor source for this set is a young man in good health.

V and J are TRBV5-1 and TRBJ2-1; D is possibly TRBD2 (5 bases). The CDR3 covers 13 residues. The germline V gene has CDR1 SGHRS and CDR2 YFSETQ. Trimming took 4 bases from V and 9 from J, leaving 14 bases between them. The CDR3 protein is CASSDSVSFEQFF. The CDR3 DNA follows: TGCGCCAGCAGCGATAGCGTTAGCTTTGAGCAGTTCTTC.

J is TRBJ2-3 and V is TRBV5-1; D not certain. Per the germline V gene, CDR1 is SGHRS and CDR2 is YFSETQ. The CDR3 is 15 residues long. V dropped 3 bases and J dropped 0 bases, with 11 bases sitting between them. Here the CDR3 DNA reads TGCGCCAGCAGCTCCGGACGGGCTAGCACAGATACGCAGTATTTT. This sequence encodes CASSSGRASTDTQYF. The full variable domain, with the rest looked up from reference TRBV5-1 and TRBJ2-3, is KAGVTQTPRYLIKTRGQQVTLSCSPISGHRSVSWYQQTPGQGLQFLFEYFSETQRNKGNFPGRFSGRQFSNSRSEMNVSTLELGDSALYLCASSSGRASTDTQYFGPGTRLTVL.

This chain uses TRBV19 with TRBJ2-2, with D possibly matching TRBD2 (5 bases). V lost 6 bases, J lost 4 bases, and 12 bases lay in between. Per the germline V gene, CDR1 is LNHDA and CDR2 is SQIVND (reference sequence). The CDR3 is 14 amino acids. CDR3 in amino acids: CASRAAAGTGELFF. CDR3 sequence (DNA): TGTGCCAGTAGAGCAGCCGCGGGCACCGGGGAGCTGTTTTTT.

The gene calls are TRBV18 and TRBJ1-2; the D is unclear. The CDR3 extends over 13 amino acids. V was trimmed by 6 bases and J by 3 bases, leaving 11 bases between them. Germline CDR1 reads KGHSH; CDR2 reads LQKENI. CDR3 DNA sequence: TGTGCCAGCTCTGAGACCGACTACTATGGCTACACCTTC. It is translated as CASSETDYYGYTF.

The chain uses TRBV11-3 and TRBJ2-1; possible D gene TRBD2, 7 bases. Germline CDR1 and CDR2: SGHNT and YENEEA. V lost 3 bases to trimming and J lost 8 bases, with 14 bases between them. The CDR3 runs 14 residues. CDR3 in DNA: TGTGCCAGCAGCTTGGGGGGGGCTGGCGATGAGCAGTTCTTC. Its translation: CASSLGGAGDEQFF.

CDR3 DNA sequence: TGCGCCAGCAGCCAAGATTGGCGGGGGCAAGAGACCCAGTACTTC. Protein: CASSQDWRGQETQYF. The chain has TRBV4-3 and TRBJ2-5; the match to TRBD2 covers 7 bases. This CDR3 comprises 15 residues. V was clipped by 0 bases and J by 2 bases; unmatched bases: 3. Germline V gene data show CDR1 as LGHNA and CDR2 as YSLEER.

The chain joins TRBV11-2 to TRBJ1-1; TRBD1 agrees at 7 bases. The germline V gene encodes CDR1 SGHAT and CDR2 FQNNGV. Germline trimming cut 6 bases from V and 1 base from J; bases unmatched to any gene: 2. The CDR3 extends over 13 amino acids. In nucleotides, the CDR3 is TGTGCCAGCAGGAGACAGGGGAACACTGAAGCTTTCTTT. Translation gives CASRRQGNTEAFF.

The chain recombines TRBV7-2 with TRBJ2-7; 7 bases match TRBD2. This CDR3 spans 14 amino acids. V shed 2 bases and J 2 bases; nucleotides not matched to a gene: 3. Germline loops: CDR1 SGHTA, CDR2 FQGNSA. This CDR3 reads CASSLTGGAYEQYF. The CDR3 DNA follows: TGTGCCAGCAGCTTAACGGGAGGAGCCTACGAGCAGTACTTC.

V usage is TRBV5-1 and J usage is TRBJ2-3, with D tentatively TRBD1 or TRBD2 (5 bases each). The CDR3 consists of 16 residues. Germline values: CDR1 SGHRS, CDR2 YFSETQ. Trimming removed 5 bases at V and 9 bases at J, with 25 bases between. CDR3 nucleotides: TGCGCCAGCAGTTCTATCTGGGACCAGGGAAGAGGGACGCAGTATTTT. Encoded protein: CASSSIWDQGRGTQYF.

This rearrangement joins TRBV5-1 to TRBJ2-5, with D maybe TRBD2 (5 bases). V was shortened by 4 bases and J by 4 bases, with 11 bases between the two germline ends. Germline V lookup: CDR1 SGHRS, CDR2 YFSETQ. The CDR3 has 13 residues. The CDR3 loop reads CASSPEERETQYF. The CDR3 coding sequence is TGCGCCAGCAGCCCGGAGGAGAGAGAGACCCAGTACTTC. The full variable domain, with the rest looked up from reference TRBV5-1 and TRBJ2-5, is KAGVTQTPRYLIKTRGQQVTLSCSPISGHRSVSWYQQTPGQGLQFLFEYFSETQRNKGNFPGRFSGRQFSNSRSEMNVSTLELGDSALYLCASSPEERETQYFGPGTRLLVL.

V gene TRBV6-6 combines with J gene TRBJ2-3, with 9 bases identical to TRBD1. J gave up 6 bases and V 5 bases, and 9 bases lay outside the gene matches. CDR3 size: 15 residues. Germline values: CDR1 MNHNY, CDR2 SVGAGI (reference sequence). CDR3 in amino acids: CASSKQGALIDTQYF. CDR3 DNA sequence: TGTGCCAGCAGTAAACAGGGGGCGCTTATTGATACGCAGTATTTT.

This clone was observed a few times. Other DNA sequences in this specimen translate into the identical CDR3. The gene calls are TRBV9 and TRBJ1-5; D unclear. The V and J ends lost 0 bases and 4 bases respectively, with 8 bases between them. The germline CDR1 and CDR2 sequences are SGDLS and YYNGEE. This CDR3 is built from 14 residues. The CDR3, as DNA: TGTGCCAGCAGCGTAGGGGCGGGGAATCAGCCCCAGCATTTT. It encodes CASSVGAGNQPQHF.

This chain links TRBV5-4 with TRBJ1-2; D not resolved. CDR3 length: 12 amino acids. Trimming took off 4 bases at V and 4 bases at J, with 8 bases between the two ends. Germline V gene data show CDR1 as SGHNT and CDR2 as YYREEE (reference sequence). CDR3 in DNA: TGTGCCAGCAGCACAGAAGGCTATGGCTACACCTTC. Amino acid sequence: CASSTEGYGYTF.

The V and J genes are TRBV6-5 and TRBJ2-1, with 9 bases matching TRBD1. V dropped 2 bases and J dropped 8; count of bases not matched to a gene: 4. This CDR3 has 14 amino acids. CDR1 is MNHEY and CDR2 is SVGAGI in the germline V gene. DNA of the CDR3: TGTGCCAGCAGTTACACCCGGGACAGGGATGAGCAGTTCTTC. It encodes CASSYTRDRDEQFF.

This chain links TRBV6-6 with TRBJ2-2; D not certain. Germline lookup yields CDR1 MNHNY and CDR2 SVGAGI (reference sequence). This CDR3 has 13 amino acids. Trimming took 7 bases from V and 1 from J, leaving 7 bases between them. In DNA, the CDR3 is TGTGCCAGCAATCCCATGAACACCGGGGAGCTGTTTTTT. Its protein is CASNPMNTGELFF.

The chain has TRBV6-1 and TRBJ2-7; D perhaps matches TRBD1 (6 bases). Trimming removed 6 bases at V and 5 bases at J, with 17 bases between. The germline V gene encodes CDR1 MNHNS and CDR2 SASEGT. The CDR3 is 14 amino acids. This CDR3 reads CASRAAGEPDEQYF. As DNA, the CDR3 is TGTGCCAGCAGAGCGGCAGGGGAGCCTGACGAGCAGTACTTC.

The chain links TRBV10-3 to TRBJ2-1, with 11 bases matching TRBD1. The germline V gene encodes CDR1 ENHRY and CDR2 SYGVKD. The CDR3 extends over 15 amino acids. Trimming at V came to 4 bases and at J to 5 bases, leaving 4 bases not matched to a gene. CDR3 bases: TGTGCCATCAGTGGCGGGACAGGGGGACACAATGAGCAGTTCTTC. This codes for CAISGGTGGHNEQFF.

The chain links TRBV7-8 to TRBJ1-5; D unresolved. Trimming shortened V by 1 base and J by 10 bases, and 8 bases separated the two germline ends. The germline V gene has CDR1 SGHVS and CDR2 FQNEAQ. The CDR3 extends over 12 amino acids. Written as DNA, the CDR3 is TGTGCCAGCAGCTTAGTCCAATCCCCCCAGCATTTT. Translated, it gives CASSLVQSPQHF. The variable domain in full, completed from reference TRBV7-8 and TRBJ1-5, reads GAGVSQSPRYKVAKRGQDVALRCDPISGHVSLFWYQQALGQGPEFLTYFQNEAQLDKSGLPSDRFFAERPEGSVSTLKIQRTQQEDSAVYLCASSLVQSPQHFGDGTRLSIL.

The chain has TRBV27 and TRBJ1-1, with 7 bases lining up with TRBD1. The CDR3 spans 14 residues. Germline V gene sequence: CDR1 MNHEY, CDR2 SMNVEV (reference sequence). V lost 4 bases and J lost 8; bases outside the gene matches: 10. The CDR3 spells CASSSFTGTAEAFF. CDR3 sequence (DNA): TGTGCCAGCAGTTCATTCACCGGGACAGCAGAAGCTTTCTTT.

The V call is TRBV21-1, the J call TRBJ1-5; the table's D gene call, TRBD1, was not cross checked with the DNA. TRBV21-1 is listed as a pseudogene. This CDR3 region has 18 residues. CDR3 sequence reads: CASSKGGTGASRNQPQHF. The CDR3, as DNA: TGTGCCAGCAGCAAAGGAGGGACAGGGGCGTCGCGCAATCAGCCCCAGCATTTT.

The chain links TRBV5-1 to TRBJ2-3; 12 bases are shared with TRBD2. The CDR3 spans 17 residues. The ends lost 0 bases at V and 2 bases at J; junction bases unmatched: 4. The V gene's germline CDR1 is SGHRS and CDR2 YFSETQ. Here the CDR3 DNA reads TGCGCCAGCAGCTTGGAACTAGCGGGGGGCCCCACAGATACGCAGTATTTT. Its protein product is CASSLELAGGPTDTQYF.

This clone appeared a single time. Additional DNA sequences in this sample encode the identical CDR3. The rearrangement uses TRBV7-2 and TRBJ1-5; weak D call: TRBD1 (6 bases). Trimming took off 3 bases at V and 2 bases at J, with 8 bases between the two ends. CDR1 is SGHTA and CDR2 is FQGNSA in the germline V gene. This CDR3 contains 14 residues. The CDR3 sequence: CASSLDRGNQPQHF. CDR3 bases: TGTGCCAGCAGCTTGGACAGAGGCAATCAGCCCCAGCATTTT.

This sequence joins TRBV7-9 and TRBJ2-7, with D unresolved. This CDR3 has 18 amino acids. Trimming took 1 base from V and 1 from J, leaving 20 bases between them. Germline V gene sequence: CDR1 SEHNR, CDR2 FQNEAQ (reference sequence). The CDR3 loop is CASSLGALFPPLSYEQYF. The CDR3 DNA reads as TGTGCCAGCAGCTTAGGGGCCTTGTTTCCCCCCTTATCCTACGAGCAGTACTTC. The variable domain in full, with the rest retrieved from reference TRBV7-9 and TRBJ2-7, is DTGVSQNPRHKITKRGQNVTFRCDPISEHNRLYWYRQTLGQGPEFLTYFQNEAQLEKSRLLSDRFSAERPKGSFSTLEIQRTEQGDSAMYLCASSLGALFPPLSYEQYFGPGTRLTVT.